This T cell receptor beta chain stems from a study of technical replicates of blood from several donors. Sequenced by immunoSEQ multiplex PCR; TCRdb stores in-frame clones only, minus some. The table lists 90,000 to 100,000 clones, 90% to 96% of them singletons. The junction had 4 bases not matched to a gene; V was cut back by 5 bases and J by 3 bases. The CDR3 is 14 amino acids. From germline, CDR1 is SGHRS and CDR2 YFSETQ. The receptor was isolated from a human donor in good health. Sequenced sample: T cells isolated from PBMCs. This chain links TRBV5-1 with TRBJ2-1; 8 bases match TRBD2. The CDR3: CASSGGTSYNEQFF. DNA for the CDR3: TGCGCCAGCAGTGGCGGGACTAGCTACAATGAGCAGTTCTTC.